Sequencing of this T cell receptor (beta chain) was carried out in a study of blood T cell repertoires in COVID-19. Study in general: Researchers got acute and convalescent COVID-19 samples from the United States, Italy and Spain. PBMCs, B-cell-depleted T cells, or T cells provided the cDNA or gDNA that made up the material.

The CDR3 has 14 amino acids. The germline gives CDR1 SNHLY, CDR2 FYNNEI. V was trimmed by 8 bases and J by 2 bases, leaving 15 bases between them. Participants were aged roughly 18 to 90 years, lived in under 25 US areas, and enrolled virtually. This table comes from immunoSEQ multiplex PCR, and its TCRdb copy is limited to in-frame clones, with some not included. The repertoire holds approximately 310,000 clones, with 85% as singletons. The V gene is TRBV2, the J gene TRBJ1-1, with no clear D. Specimen: PBMCs or T cells enriched from blood (not recorded which). The TCR comes from a woman between 25 and 40 years old who had been exposed to COVID-19. The CDR3 protein is CASSARGANTEAFF. In nucleotides, the CDR3 is TGTGCCAGCTCGGCACGGGGAGCTAACACTGAAGCTTTCTTT.